This T cell receptor (beta chain) was observed in a study of human T cells and chemical hapten exposure. About this clonotype itself: Its target is unknown. A junction end diverges from the germline sequence, so it may reflect a read error.

Stated time point: pre-sensitization, week 0. Treatment denoted: therapeutic diphenylcyclopropenone sensitization with weekly scalp DPC. TCRdb re-called the RACE reads with MiXCR, one entry per CDR3 protein. Of 87,000 or so distinct CDR3 sequences in the sample, roughly 9.1% were seen once. Study outcomes and limitations: No alteration of TCRs above 1 in 1000 frequency was seen with DPC sensitization.

The CDR3 extends over 14 amino acids. Germline CDR1 MNHNY, CDR2 SVGAGI (reference sequence). The sequence was collected from a woman in her 40s with alopecia areata. Some clones in this sample may be carry-over from other donors' samples. The sequences come from whole blood, collected in connection with sensitization to the hapten diphenylcyclopropenone (DPC). V gene TRBV6-6 combines with J gene TRBJ2-2; no definite D call. The CDR3 sequence is CASSYVGNAGELFF. The CDR3 DNA is TGTGCCAGCAGTTACGTGGGGAACGCCGGGGAGCTGTTTTTT.